This T cell receptor beta chain derives from a study of a mutant IDH1 vaccine in newly diagnosed glioma. Whole-study context: Treated patients comprised 62.5% males and around 40% females, mean age roughly 44 years. Previous care, which was radiotherapy, temozolomide, or both, most often involved both.

As regards this clone: Its target is not known.

The data were produced by immunoSEQ multiplex PCR, yet TCRdb's version contains in-frame clones alone and is incomplete. This table holds about 25,000 clones, 90% to 95% found once. Time point specified: baseline, week 1 (first vaccination visit). Treatment indicated: pre-vaccination baseline after standard-of-care therapy. The CDR3 loop spans 17 amino acids. Germline V gene lookup returns CDR1 GTSNPN and CDR2 SVGIG (reference sequence). The V gene end was trimmed by 3 bases and the J gene end by 3 bases; junction bases not matched to a gene: 7. Findings and caveats of the study: The authors found pseudoprogression apparently unrelated to changes in top peripheral T cell clonotypes.

The sample in question was PBMCs, obtained from a glioma patient treated with radiotherapy, temozolomide or both. The receptor was derived from a middle-aged man with glioma. V and J are TRBV30 and TRBJ2-3, with 15 positions matching TRBD2. The CDR3 here is CAWRRTSGGVNTDTQYF. CDR3 nucleotide sequence: TGTGCCTGGAGGAGGACTAGCGGGGGGGTAAATACAGATACGCAGTATTTT.